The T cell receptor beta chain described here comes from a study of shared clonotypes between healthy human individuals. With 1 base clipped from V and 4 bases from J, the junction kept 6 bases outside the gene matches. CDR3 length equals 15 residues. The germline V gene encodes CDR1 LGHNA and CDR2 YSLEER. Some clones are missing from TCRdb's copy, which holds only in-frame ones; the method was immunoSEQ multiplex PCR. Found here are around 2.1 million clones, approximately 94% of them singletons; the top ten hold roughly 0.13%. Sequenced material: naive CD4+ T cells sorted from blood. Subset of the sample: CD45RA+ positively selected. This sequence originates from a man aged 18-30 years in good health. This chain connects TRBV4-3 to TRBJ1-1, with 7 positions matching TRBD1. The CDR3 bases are TGCGCCAGCAGCCAAGTGGAGGGGGCTCGCACTGAAGCTTTCTTT. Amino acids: CASSQVEGARTEAFF.